One sample yielded the 7 T cell receptor beta chains listed below, sequenced in a study of Ad26.COV2.S vaccination and SARS-CoV-2 variants. Noted treatment: 19 received Ad26.COV2.S at low or high dose, single or two shots; 5 received placebo; per-sample allocation not given. Day 63 after the first vaccine or placebo injection was the time point for sampling. Clones were read by immunoSEQ multiplex PCR, and TCRdb kept only the in-frame ones, dropping some. Of around 400,000 clones listed, about 89% are singletons. Material: peripheral blood, obtained in a trial of Ad26.COV2.S vaccine versus placebo. These receptors all stem from a person aged 18-60 years who received the Ad26.COV2.S COVID-19 vaccine or a placebo.

V is TRBV24-1 and J is TRBJ2-1; D is possibly TRBD2 (6 bases). The CDR3 length is 15 residues. Trimming took off 1 base at V and 2 bases at J, with 8 bases between the two ends. Germline CDR1 is KGHDR and CDR2 is SFDVKD. The CDR3, as DNA: TGTGCCACCAGTGATTTCGGCGGGACCTACAATGAGCAGTTCTTC. This encodes CATSDFGGTYNEQFF.

The chain is built from TRBV19 and TRBJ2-5, with TRBD1 matching 9 bases. This CDR3 contains 18 residues. With V trimmed by 5 bases and J by 4 bases, 17 bases remained unmatched. Germline values: CDR1 LNHDA, CDR2 SQIVND (reference sequence). The DNA for the CDR3 is TGTGCCAGTAGTCATCTCATCACCGGGACAGGGAGTGGAGAGACCCAGTACTTC. Translation gives CASSHLITGTGSGETQYF. The whole variable domain, filled in from reference TRBV19 and TRBJ2-5, reads DGGITQSPKYLFRKEGQNVTLSCEQNLNHDAMYWYRQDPGQGLRLIYYSQIVNDFQKGDIAEGYSVSREKKESFPLTVTSAQKNPTAFYLCASSHLITGTGSGETQYFGPGTRLLVL.

CDR3 coding DNA: TGTGCCTGGAGTTGGGGAGGCCTTAGGGGCAATGAGCAGTTCTTC. Translating it yields CAWSWGGLRGNEQFF. The chain combines TRBV30 with TRBJ2-1; the D gene is possibly TRBD2 (6 bases). Trimming stripped 2 bases from V and 6 bases from J, with 17 bases between. Germline V lookup: CDR1 GTSNPN, CDR2 SVGIG (reference sequence). The CDR3 sequence is 15 residues long.

This clone has just a few counts. This sequence joins TRBV7-9 and TRBJ2-2; TRBD2 might be the D (5 bases). This CDR3 is built from 14 residues. V was clipped by 5 bases and J by 6 bases, with 13 bases between them. From germline, CDR1 is SEHNR and CDR2 FQNEAQ (reference sequence). The CDR3 loop reads CASSRAEKAGELFF. In DNA, the CDR3 is TGTGCCAGCAGCCGAGCGGAAAAAGCCGGGGAGCTGTTTTTT.

This clone came up once. The chain uses TRBV7-9 and TRBJ2-2, with 8 bases aligning to TRBD1. The V segment lost 5 bases and the J segment 3 bases; nucleotides outside the gene matches: 8. This CDR3 has 16 amino acids. Germline-derived CDR1 and CDR2 are SEHNR and FQNEAQ (reference sequence). CDR3 bases: TGTGCCAGCAGCCCTATGGACAGGGCAGACACCGGGGAGCTGTTTTTT. Amino acid sequence: CASSPMDRADTGELFF.

The chain couples TRBV9 to TRBJ2-7; 10 bases agree with TRBD1. This CDR3 has 14 residues. Germline V lookup: CDR1 SGDLS, CDR2 YYNGEE. After removal of 4 bases from V and 5 bases from J, the junction contained 6 bases not matched to a gene. The CDR3 loop is CASSLRDRGHEQYF. The CDR3 nucleotides are TGTGCCAGCAGCCTCCGGGACAGGGGCCACGAGCAGTACTTC. The full variable domain, rest sourced from reference TRBV9 and TRBJ2-7, is DSGVTQTPKHLITATGQRVTLRCSPRSGDLSVYWYQQSLDQGLQFLIQYYNGEERAKGNILERFSAQQFPDLHSELNLSSLELGDSALYFCASSLRDRGHEQYFGPGTRLTVT.

This chain joins TRBV12-3 or TRBV12-4 and TRBJ1-1, with D tentatively TRBD1 (5 bases). The V end was cut by 4 bases, the J end by 4 bases, with 10 bases between. This CDR3 is built from 13 residues. The CDR3 protein is CASSSGGVTEAFF. The CDR3 DNA sequence: TGTGCCAGCAGTTCGGGGGGAGTCACTGAAGCTTTCTTT.